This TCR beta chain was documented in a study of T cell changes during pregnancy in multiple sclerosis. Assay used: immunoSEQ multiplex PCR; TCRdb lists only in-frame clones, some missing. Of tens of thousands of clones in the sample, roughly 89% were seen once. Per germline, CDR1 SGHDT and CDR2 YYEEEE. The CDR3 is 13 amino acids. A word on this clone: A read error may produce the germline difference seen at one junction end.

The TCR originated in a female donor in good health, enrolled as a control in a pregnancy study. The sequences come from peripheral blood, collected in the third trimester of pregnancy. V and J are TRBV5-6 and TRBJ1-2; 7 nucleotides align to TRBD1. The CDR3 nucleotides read TGTGCCAGCAGCGCTGCAGGGGGTTATGACTACACCTTC. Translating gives CASSAAGGYDYTF. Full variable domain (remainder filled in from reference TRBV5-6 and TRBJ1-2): DAGVTQSPTHLIKTRGQQVTLRCSPKSGHDTVSWYQQALGQGPQFIFQYYEEEERQRGNFPDRFSGHQFPNYSSELNVNALLLGDSALYLCASSAAGGYDYTFGSGTRLTVV.